This TCR beta chain came from a study of CD8 T cells in Susac syndrome. The RNA, 0.5 to 1 ug, was put through reverse transcription using random hexamers. Amplification of TCR beta CDR3 was carried out by immunoSEQ multiplex PCR, which covered 54 Vbeta and 13 Jbeta segments. TCRdb re-called the immunoSEQ multiplex PCR reads with MiXCR, one entry per CDR3 protein. Here the sample spans about 200,000 distinct CDR3 sequences, roughly 92% being singletons. The study, taken as a whole, reports: It was acknowledged in the study that its TCR sequencing and HLA analysis involved a relatively small number of individuals.

Germline loops: CDR1 SEHNR, CDR2 FQNEAQ (reference sequence). Between the trimmed V and J ends, which lost 11 bases and 0 bases, there was a span of 10 bases. The CDR3 spans 12 residues. With respect to this clonotype: Its antigen remains unidentified.

The chain carries TRBV7-9 and TRBJ2-5; D unresolved. The specimen was CD8+ T cells from PBMCs. The sequence came from a human donor with multiple sclerosis. This CDR3 reads CAVQTYQETQYF. The CDR3 DNA reads TGTGCCGTCCAGACGTACCAAGAGACCCAGTACTTC. The variable domain in full, with the rest retrieved from reference TRBV7-9 and TRBJ2-5, is DTGVSQNPRHKITKRGQNVTFRCDPISEHNRLYWYRQTLGQGPEFLTYFQNEAQLEKSRLLSDRFSAERPKGSFSTLEIQRTEQGDSAMYLCAVQTYQETQYFGPGTRLLVL.